These T cell receptor beta chains were read from a single sample in a study of cytomegalovirus exposure and HLA in healthy donors. This table comes from immunoSEQ multiplex PCR, and its TCRdb copy is limited to in-frame clones, with some not included. Among some 99,000 clones listed, over 60% were seen once. Sequenced: PBMCs. The receptors shown here come from a female donor in good health and CMV-seronegative. CDR3s include the opening cysteine and the closing phenylalanine or tryptophan. The order of the fields is D gene, clone size, V gene, J gene, CDR3 protein, CDR3 DNA. A D gene is named only where the DNA matches it firmly. A clone size is listed for some rows: how often the clone was seen (once, few, many), or a class if it is expanded.

>.|few|TRBV30|TRBJ1-2
CASTAGQNYGYTF
TGTGCCTCCACGGCGGGGCAAAACTATGGCTACACCTTC
>.|.|TRBV19|TRBJ2-7
CASSRTFYYEQYF
TGTGCCAGTAGCCGGACTTTCTACTACGAGCAGTACTTC
>.|.|TRBV11-3|TRBJ2-3
CASSFGSADTQYF
TGTGCCAGCAGCTTCGGTTCAGCGGATACGCAGTATTTT
>.|.|TRBV25-1|TRBJ2-7
CASSETQGRGSSYEQYF
TGTGCCAGCAGTGAGACTCAGGGACGGGGGAGCTCCTACGAGCAGTACTTC
>TRBD2|few|TRBV9|TRBJ2-1
CASSVEPSGGVEQFF
TGTGCCAGCAGCGTAGAGCCTAGCGGGGGGGTTGAGCAGTTCTTC
>.|.|TRBV27|TRBJ1-1
CASSLLKTGRMNTEAFF
TGTGCCAGCAGTTTATTAAAGACAGGTAGAATGAACACTGAAGCTTTCTTT
>TRBD1|.|TRBV2|TRBJ1-1
CASSEQGVTEAFF
TGTGCCAGCAGTGAACAGGGGGTCACTGAAGCTTTCTTT
>TRBD2|.|TRBV5-4|TRBJ2-2
CASSHGTSGSWTGELFF
TGTGCCAGCAGCCACGGGACTAGCGGGAGCTGGACCGGGGAGCTGTTTTTT
>TRBD1|once|TRBV9|TRBJ1-3
CASSVVDRGHGNTIYF
TGTGCCAGCAGCGTAGTAGACAGGGGTCATGGAAACACCATATATTTT
>.|.|TRBV15|TRBJ2-3
CATSRDRASDTQYF
TGTGCCACCAGCAGAGACAGGGCATCCGATACGCAGTATTTT
>TRBD1|.|TRBV7-3|TRBJ1-2
CASSLTSGTASGGYTF
TGTGCCAGCAGCTTAACTTCCGGGACAGCGAGCGGGGGCTACACCTTC
>.|.|TRBV28|TRBJ1-4
CASRSSLGGATNEKLFF
TGTGCCAGCAGGTCATCACTGGGGGGGGCAACTAATGAAAAACTGTTTTTT
>TRBD2|.|TRBV9|TRBJ2-1
CASSVAGTSRNEQFF
TGTGCCAGCAGCGTAGCAGGGACTAGCCGCAATGAGCAGTTCTTC
>.|.|TRBV10-3|TRBJ1-1
CAISDLRLNTEAFF
TGTGCCATCAGTGATTTGCGACTAAACACTGAAGCTTTCTTT
>.|.|TRBV7-3|TRBJ2-3
CASSPLPGQGYGIDRDTQYF
TGTGCCAGCAGCCCCCTGCCCGGTCAGGGATACGGCATCGACCGCGATACGCAGTATTTT
>TRBD1|few|TRBV7-6|TRBJ1-1
CASSSDRGRGVTEAFF
TGTGCCAGCAGCTCTGACAGGGGCCGAGGTGTCACTGAAGCTTTCTTT
>TRBD1|.|TRBV2|TRBJ2-2
CASTGQGATGELFF
TGTGCCAGCACCGGGCAGGGGGCAACCGGGGAGCTGTTTTTT
>TRBD2|few|TRBV7-3|TRBJ2-4
CASSFDRGGNIQYF
TGTGCCAGCAGCTTCGATCGGGGGGGAAACATTCAGTACTTC
>TRBD1|once|TRBV11-1|TRBJ1-1
CASSLKPGQGMVEAFF
TGTGCCAGCAGCTTAAAGCCGGGACAGGGGATGGTTGAAGCTTTCTTT
>.|.|TRBV27|TRBJ2-1
CASSSPSIGVNEQFF
TGTGCCAGCAGTTCCCCGAGCATAGGGGTAAATGAGCAGTTCTTC
>TRBD1|.|TRBV5-1|TRBJ2-7
CASSLGDSSYEQYF
TGCGCCAGCAGCTTGGGGGACAGTTCCTACGAGCAGTACTTC
>TRBD2|.|TRBV28|TRBJ2-7
CASTRTAGAWSYEQYF
TGTGCCAGCACCAGGACGGCGGGAGCCTGGTCCTACGAGCAGTACTTC
>.|.|TRBV2|TRBJ1-2
CASIFRGELGGYTF
TGTGCCAGCATCTTCCGGGGGGAACTAGGTGGCTACACCTTC
>.|few|TRBV2|TRBJ1-1
CASGWRIGNTEAFF
TGTGCCAGCGGATGGAGGATCGGGAACACTGAAGCTTTCTTT
>.|.|TRBV18|TRBJ2-7
CASSPAGPAVYEQYF
TGTGCCAGCTCACCCGCCGGGCCAGCGGTCTACGAGCAGTACTTC
>.|.|TRBV6-5|TRBJ2-7
CASSDGTTRSEQYF
TGTGCCAGCAGTGACGGAACTACTAGGAGCGAGCAGTACTTC
>TRBD1|.|TRBV19|TRBJ1-1
CATGQGDLMNTEAFF
TGTGCCACCGGACAGGGGGATTTAATGAACACTGAAGCTTTCTTT
>.|few|TRBV28|TRBJ2-5
CASSFGQETQYF
TGTGCCAGCAGTTTCGGGCAAGAGACCCAGTACTTC
>TRBD1|few|TRBV5-4|TRBJ2-7
CASSVDRGLYEQYF
TGTGCCAGCAGCGTGGACAGGGGCCTCTACGAGCAGTACTTC
>TRBD2|.|TRBV18|TRBJ2-7
CASSPTSGEQYF
TGTGCCAGCTCACCAACTAGCGGAGAGCAGTACTTC
>.|few|TRBV28|TRBJ1-2
CASSLWGARTDGYTF
TGTGCCAGCAGTTTATGGGGGGCGCGTACAGATGGCTACACCTTC
>.|.|TRBV27|TRBJ1-6
CASSLEHRGNSPLHF
TGTGCCAGCAGTTTAGAACACCGAGGAAATTCACCCCTCCACTTT
>.|.|TRBV5-1|TRBJ1-1
CASSSTGSTEAFF
TGCGCCAGCAGCTCCACAGGTAGCACTGAAGCTTTCTTT
>TRBD1|.|TRBV29-1|TRBJ1-4
CSVNFRGSDEKLFF
TGCAGCGTTAATTTCAGGGGGTCGGATGAAAAACTGTTTTTT
>TRBD1|once|TRBV15|TRBJ1-5
CATSRGSGQGHDQPQHF
TGTGCCACCAGCAGAGGGTCAGGACAGGGTCACGATCAGCCCCAGCATTTT
>.|.|TRBV6-6|TRBJ1-2
CASSYLYGYTF
TGTGCCAGCAGTTACCTCTATGGCTACACCTTC
>TRBD2|.|TRBV27|TRBJ2-7
CASSPLGLASEQYF
TGTGCCAGCAGTCCCCTAGGACTAGCGTCCGAGCAGTACTTC
>.|medium-sized|TRBV19|TRBJ1-2
CASSIQGPNYGYTF
TGTGCCAGTAGTATCCAGGGTCCGAACTATGGCTACACCTTC
>.|.|TRBV4-1|TRBJ2-1
CASSQVRVESGNEQFF
TGCGCCAGCAGCCAAGTCAGGGTCGAGAGTGGAAATGAGCAGTTCTTC
>.|.|TRBV19|TRBJ1-1
CASSIAVNTEAFF
TGTGCCAGTAGTATAGCAGTGAACACTGAAGCTTTCTTT
>.|once|TRBV7-2|TRBJ2-7
CASSLRLVGYEQYF
TGTGCCAGCAGCTTAAGGCTAGTAGGCTACGAGCAGTACTTC
>TRBD1|.|TRBV18|TRBJ2-7
CASSPQRGPYEQYF
TGTGCCAGCTCACCCCAAAGGGGGCCCTACGAGCAGTACTTC
>.|.|TRBV7-2|TRBJ2-3
CASGTQSTDTQYF
TGTGCCAGCGGGACACAGAGCACAGATACGCAGTATTTT
>.|.|TRBV30|TRBJ1-5
CAWVGGPNQPQHF
TGTGCCTGGGTCGGAGGTCCCAATCAGCCCCAGCATTTT
>TRBD1|.|TRBV7-9|TRBJ2-7
CASSQGTGVTYEQYF
TGTGCCAGCAGCCAGGGGACAGGAGTCACCTACGAGCAGTACTTC
>.|.|TRBV7-8|TRBJ1-5
CASSPQGGGNQPQHF
TGTGCCAGCAGCCCCCAGGGAGGTGGCAATCAGCCCCAGCATTTT
>.|.|TRBV6-5|TRBJ1-1
CASSYGGAATDTEAFF
TGTGCCAGCAGTTACGGGGGGGCTGCCACCGACACTGAAGCTTTCTTT
>TRBD1|.|TRBV18|TRBJ1-4
CASSPGTGDEKLFF
TGTGCCAGCTCGCCCGGGACAGGGGATGAAAAACTGTTTTTT
>.|once|TRBV4-3|TRBJ2-7
CASSADRSYEQYF
TGCGCCAGCAGCGCCGACAGGAGCTACGAGCAGTACTTC
>.|.|TRBV29-1|TRBJ2-7
CSVGRDNYEQYF
TGCAGCGTTGGGCGGGATAACTACGAGCAGTACTTC
>TRBD1|.|TRBV19|TRBJ1-1
CASGTGTGLVGNTEAFF
TGTGCCAGTGGGACCGGGACAGGACTCGTTGGGAACACTGAAGCTTTCTTT
>.|once|TRBV6-5|TRBJ2-1
CASSYDISSYNEQFF
TGTGCCAGCAGTTATGACATCTCCTCCTACAATGAGCAGTTCTTC
>TRBD1|.|TRBV4-1|TRBJ2-2
CASSQGTGNTGELFF
TGCGCCAGCAGCCAAGGGACAGGGAACACCGGGGAGCTGTTTTTT
>TRBD2|few|TRBV5-1|TRBJ2-1
CASSRTSGGPYNEQFF
TGCGCCAGCAGCCGGACTAGCGGGGGGCCTTACAATGAGCAGTTCTTC
>TRBD2|.|TRBV15|TRBJ2-7
CATSLERGGTYEQYF
TGTGCCACCAGCCTCGAGCGGGGAGGCACCTACGAGCAGTACTTC